This is a list of T cell receptor beta chains from one sample in a study of T cell responses to AZD1222 COVID-19 vaccine. The method was immunoSEQ multiplex PCR; TCRdb's version includes in-frame clones alone and lacks a portion of them. The sample holds approximately 150,000 clones, about 90% seen once. The input for sequencing was peripheral blood, taken on day 0 of AZD1222 vaccination. The receptors originated from an adult in good health. The CDR3 runs from the conserved cysteine through the conserved F or W. The D gene is left open where the match is weak. Some rows have no size entry. The others give once, few or many, or a class for an expanded clone.

cdr3_length | j_call | v_call | clone_size | d_call | cdr3_nt | cdr3_aa
14 | TRBJ1-5 | TRBV28 | NA | NA | TGTGCCAGCACTCCTTCGGGGAGCAATCAGCCCCAGCATTTT | CASTPSGSNQPQHF
10 | TRBJ1-2 | TRBV6-5 | NA | NA | TGTGCCAGCAAAGGGAAAGGCTACACCTTC | CASKGKGYTF
17 | TRBJ2-7 | TRBV2 | NA | NA | TGTGCCAGCAGTGAACGATCCGGGACGGCGAGCTCCTACGAGCAGTACTTC | CASSERSGTASSYEQYF
14 | TRBJ1-4 | TRBV2 | NA | NA | TGTGCCAGCAGCCGACAGGAAATTAATGAAAAACTGTTTTTT | CASSRQEINEKLFF
16 | TRBJ1-1 | TRBV14 | once | TRBD1 | TGTGCCAGCAGCCATCTGGCCGGGACAGGGCCTGAAGGGGCTTTCTTT | CASSHLAGTGPEGAFF
13 | TRBJ1-1 | TRBV7-9 | NA | NA | TGTGCCAGCAGCTTCGGGGGAAACACTGAAGCTTTCTTT | CASSFGGNTEAFF
15 | TRBJ1-1 | TRBV3-1/TRBV3-2 | NA | NA | TGTGCCAGCAGCGGCCTCTTCGGGGGGAACACTGAAGCTTTCTTT | CASSGLFGGNTEAFF
17 | TRBJ2-4 | TRBV10-2 | NA | TRBD2 | TGCGCCAGCACAGGGGCACTAGCGGTAATAGCCAAAAACATTCAGTACTTC | CASTGALAVIAKNIQYF
13 | TRBJ1-6 | TRBV5-6 | NA | NA | TGTGCCAGCAGCTTGTCGGTGAAGTCACCCCTCCACTTT | CASSLSVKSPLHF
16 | TRBJ1-6 | TRBV5-1 | few | TRBD1 | TGCGCCAGCAGCTTGCTGGACAGGGTGGAGAATTCACCCCTCCACTTT | CASSLLDRVENSPLHF
14 | TRBJ1-5 | TRBV5-1 | few | TRBD1 | TGCGCCAGCAGCTTGGATGGGACAGGCCAGCCCCAGCATTTT | CASSLDGTGQPQHF
16 | TRBJ1-3 | TRBV7-9 | NA | TRBD1 | TGTGCCAGCAGCCCTCCAGACAGGGGAACGGGAAACACCATATATTTT | CASSPPDRGTGNTIYF
14 | TRBJ1-2 | TRBV27 | NA | NA | TGTGCCAGCAGTTTGGGGGCCGCTGGCTATGGCTACACCTTC | CASSLGAAGYGYTF
15 | TRBJ2-5 | TRBV5-1 | NA | NA | TGCGCCAGCAGCTTGGCCGGCGGGGGCGGGGAGACCCAGTACTTC | CASSLAGGGGETQYF
13 | TRBJ1-2 | TRBV6-5 | few | NA | TGTGCCAGCAGTTACTCTGTGGTTTATGGCTACACCTTC | CASSYSVVYGYTF
17 | TRBJ2-3 | TRBV24-1 | NA | TRBD2 | TGTGCCACCAGTGGTCAGACTAGCGGGAGAAGGAAAGATACGCAGTATTTT | CATSGQTSGRRKDTQYF
15 | TRBJ1-5 | TRBV30 | NA | NA | TGTGCCTGGAGTGCTGGGGGATCGAGCAATCAGCCCCAGCATTTT | CAWSAGGSSNQPQHF
14 | TRBJ1-1 | TRBV11-2 | NA | NA | TGTGCCAGCAGCTTAGGGGGATTCGGGGCTGAAGCTTTCTTT | CASSLGGFGAEAFF
14 | TRBJ2-1 | TRBV19 | NA | TRBD1 | TGTGCCAGTAGTATAACAGGGGGCAAATATGAGCAGTTCTTC | CASSITGGKYEQFF
12 | TRBJ2-1 | TRBV5-8 | NA | TRBD2 | TGTGCCAGCAGCGGGGGGGTCAATGAGCAGTTCTTC | CASSGGVNEQFF
15 | TRBJ1-3 | TRBV5-1 | NA | NA | TGCGCCAGCAGCTTGGGCAGTACCTCTGGAAACACCATATATTTT | CASSLGSTSGNTIYF
14 | TRBJ2-5 | TRBV30 | NA | TRBD2 | TGTGCCTGGAGAGTCGGGGGGGCCCCCGAGACCCAGTACTTC | CAWRVGGAPETQYF
16 | TRBJ2-2 | TRBV6-2/TRBV6-3 | NA | TRBD1 | TGTGCCAGCAGTTACGCACAGGGACAGCCCACCGGGGAGCTGTTTTTT | CASSYAQGQPTGELFF
16 | TRBJ2-7 | TRBV12-5 | NA | NA | TGTGCTAGTGGTTGGGGGGGGGCAGGGTACCCCTACGAGCAGTACTTC | CASGWGGAGYPYEQYF
15 | TRBJ1-2 | TRBV6-5 | NA | TRBD1 | TGTGCCAGCAGCCGATCGGGACAGGGATATTATGGCTACACCTTC | CASSRSGQGYYGYTF
17 | TRBJ2-3 | TRBV13 | few | TRBD2 | TGTGCCAGCAGCACGGGTCCGGGACTAGCGGACACAGATACGCAGTATTTT | CASSTGPGLADTDTQYF
18 | TRBJ1-5 | TRBV6-1 | NA | TRBD1 | TGTGCCAGCAGTGAACTAAGAGGGGGCGCAATGGTCAATCAGCCCCAGCATTTT | CASSELRGGAMVNQPQHF
15 | TRBJ2-7 | TRBV10-3 | NA | TRBD2 | TGTGCCATCAGGTCTAGCGGGGGCGGATCCTACGAGCAGTACTTC | CAIRSSGGGSYEQYF
16 | TRBJ1-3 | TRBV18 | NA | TRBD1 | TGTGCCAGCTCATTGGGACAGGGGGCGATCGGAAACACCATATATTTT | CASSLGQGAIGNTIYF
11 | TRBJ1-1 | TRBV30 | NA | NA | TGTGCCTCCGGGGCTGAGGATGAAGCTTTCTTT | CASGAEDEAFF